A selection of T cell receptor beta chains follows, all from one sample in a study of T-cell reconstitution after alpha-beta-depleted transplantation in children. TCRdb reprocessed the PCR reads via MiXCR and lists one record per CDR3 protein. This table holds hundreds of thousands of distinct CDR3 sequences, 8% to 9.5% found once. The specimen comprised PBMCs from the stem cell graft donor, sampled from the stem cell graft. Receptor source: a human donor who donated a stem cell graft to a child with acute lymphoblastic leukemia. Each CDR3 is given with its conserved first and last residue. Fields, in order: CDR3 protein, CDR3 DNA, J gene, V gene, clone size, D gene. A D gene is named only where the DNA matches it firmly. The size of a clone is reported for some rows only, either as once, few or many, or as a class for expanded clones.

cdr3_aa: CAWIRGVATGNTIYF
cdr3_nt: TGTGCCTGGATTCGAGGGGTGGCGACTGGAAACACCATATATTTT
j_call: TRBJ1-3
v_call: TRBV30
clone_size: many
d_call: -

cdr3_aa: CASSDGCANTGELFF
cdr3_nt: TGTGCCAGCAGTGACGGTTGCGCGAACACCGGGGAGCTGTTTTTT
j_call: TRBJ2-2
v_call: TRBV6-4
clone_size: many
d_call: -

cdr3_aa: CASSFGGGVYGYTF
cdr3_nt: TGTGCCAGCAGCTTTGGGGGTGGGGTTTATGGCTACACCTTC
j_call: TRBJ1-2
v_call: TRBV7-9
clone_size: -
d_call: -

cdr3_aa: CASSHGTSGGAQVNEQFF
cdr3_nt: TGTGCCAGCAGCCACGGGACTAGCGGGGGGGCCCAGGTCAATGAGCAGTTCTTC
j_call: TRBJ2-1
v_call: TRBV7-2
clone_size: few
d_call: TRBD2

cdr3_aa: CASSQTGTVEKLFF
cdr3_nt: TGTGCCAGCAGCCAAACCGGGACAGTTGAAAAACTGTTTTTT
j_call: TRBJ1-4
v_call: TRBV7-9
clone_size: many
d_call: TRBD1

cdr3_aa: CASSTVGRYEQYF
cdr3_nt: TGTGCCAGCAGTACCGTTGGGCGCTACGAGCAGTACTTC
j_call: TRBJ2-7
v_call: TRBV6-2/TRBV6-3
clone_size: few
d_call: -

cdr3_aa: CSARSDNGKLFF
cdr3_nt: TGCAGTGCAAGATCGGACAACGGAAAACTGTTTTTT
j_call: TRBJ1-4
v_call: TRBV20-1
clone_size: -
d_call: -

cdr3_aa: CASNFRDRGPYNSPLHF
cdr3_nt: TGTGCCAGCAATTTCAGGGACAGGGGGCCCTATAATTCACCCCTCCACTTT
j_call: TRBJ1-6
v_call: TRBV2
clone_size: few
d_call: TRBD1

cdr3_aa: CASSLPRVQETQYF
cdr3_nt: TGTGCCAGCAGCTTGCCCAGGGTCCAAGAGACCCAGTACTTC
j_call: TRBJ2-5
v_call: TRBV5-6
clone_size: few
d_call: -

cdr3_aa: CASRTTYPPDTHTGELFF
cdr3_nt: TGTGCCAGCAGGACTACCTACCCGCCGGACACTCACACCGGGGAGCTGTTTTTT
j_call: TRBJ2-2
v_call: TRBV12-3/TRBV12-4
clone_size: -
d_call: -

cdr3_aa: CASGQTENTEAFF
cdr3_nt: TGTGCCAGCGGACAGACAGAGAACACTGAAGCTTTCTTT
j_call: TRBJ1-1
v_call: TRBV4-2
clone_size: many
d_call: -

cdr3_aa: CASQPGQANTGELFF
cdr3_nt: TGTGCCAGCCAACCGGGACAGGCGAACACCGGGGAGCTGTTTTTT
j_call: TRBJ2-2
v_call: TRBV6-1
clone_size: -
d_call: TRBD1

cdr3_aa: CASSFWVISGYTF
cdr3_nt: TGTGCCAGCAGCTTTTGGGTTATCAGCGGCTACACCTTC
j_call: TRBJ1-2
v_call: TRBV21-1
clone_size: -
d_call: -

cdr3_aa: CASSPSSGGYNEQFF
cdr3_nt: TGTGCCAGCAGCCCCTCTAGCGGGGGGTACAATGAGCAGTTCTTC
j_call: TRBJ2-1
v_call: TRBV6-4
clone_size: -
d_call: TRBD2

cdr3_aa: CASRLQGNTEAFF
cdr3_nt: TGTGCCAGCAGATTACAGGGGAACACTGAAGCTTTCTTT
j_call: TRBJ1-1
v_call: TRBV5-6
clone_size: many
d_call: -

cdr3_aa: CSARDSGTEAFF
cdr3_nt: TGCAGTGCTAGAGATTCTGGCACTGAAGCTTTCTTT
j_call: TRBJ1-1
v_call: TRBV20-1
clone_size: -
d_call: -

cdr3_aa: CASTTGGSWDYGYTF
cdr3_nt: TGTGCCAGTACAACTGGGGGCTCTTGGGACTATGGCTACACCTTC
j_call: TRBJ1-2
v_call: TRBV19
clone_size: few
d_call: -

cdr3_aa: CASSMGTDFSYEQYF
cdr3_nt: TGTGCCAGTAGTATGGGGACCGACTTCTCCTACGAGCAGTACTTC
j_call: TRBJ2-7
v_call: TRBV19
clone_size: -
d_call: -

cdr3_aa: CASSLAKRGPRGSPLHF
cdr3_nt: TGTGCCAGCAGCTTAGCGAAGAGGGGCCCTAGGGGTTCACCCCTCCACTTT
j_call: TRBJ1-6
v_call: TRBV7-8
clone_size: few
d_call: -

cdr3_aa: CASSYTTMITSGGANTGELFF
cdr3_nt: TGTGCCAGCAGTTACACCACGATGATTACTTCGGGGGGAGCGAACACCGGGGAGCTGTTTTTT
j_call: TRBJ2-2
v_call: TRBV6-2/TRBV6-3
clone_size: -
d_call: TRBD2

cdr3_aa: CASSWQQAGGRDTQYF
cdr3_nt: TGTGCCAGCAGCTGGCAGCAAGCGGGGGGGCGGGATACGCAGTATTTT
j_call: TRBJ2-3
v_call: TRBV11-2
clone_size: -
d_call: TRBD2

cdr3_aa: CASSLEAAGASTDTQYF
cdr3_nt: TGTGCCAGCAGCTTAGAAGCGGCGGGGGCTAGCACAGATACGCAGTATTTT
j_call: TRBJ2-3
v_call: TRBV7-9
clone_size: -
d_call: -

cdr3_aa: CASSSYTEAFF
cdr3_nt: TGTGCCAGCAGTTCGTACACTGAAGCTTTCTTT
j_call: TRBJ1-1
v_call: TRBV12-3/TRBV12-4
clone_size: many
d_call: -

cdr3_aa: CASSLTGEEAFF
cdr3_nt: TGTGCCAGCAGCCTGACAGGGGAAGAAGCTTTCTTT
j_call: TRBJ1-1
v_call: TRBV11-2
clone_size: many
d_call: TRBD1

cdr3_aa: CASSVRGGYEQYF
cdr3_nt: TGTGCCAGCAGCGTTCGGGGCGGGTACGAGCAGTACTTC
j_call: TRBJ2-7
v_call: TRBV9
clone_size: many
d_call: -

cdr3_aa: CASSGTTGNSGNTIYF
cdr3_nt: TGTGCCAGCAGCGGAACAACAGGGAACTCTGGAAACACCATATATTTT
j_call: TRBJ1-3
v_call: TRBV9
clone_size: few
d_call: -

cdr3_aa: CASILGTELTEAFF
cdr3_nt: TGTGCCAGCATCTTGGGGACGGAACTGACTGAAGCTTTCTTT
j_call: TRBJ1-1
v_call: TRBV5-4
clone_size: -
d_call: -

cdr3_aa: CSATVSSISYEQYF
cdr3_nt: TGCAGTGCTACCGTATCAAGTATCTCCTACGAGCAGTACTTC
j_call: TRBJ2-7
v_call: TRBV20-1
clone_size: many
d_call: -

cdr3_aa: CASSATVDDRGEAFF
cdr3_nt: TGTGCCAGCAGTGCGACGGTAGATGACAGGGGTGAAGCTTTCTTT
j_call: TRBJ1-1
v_call: TRBV6-1
clone_size: -
d_call: TRBD1

cdr3_aa: CSVDGASSGPYNEQFF
cdr3_nt: TGCAGCGTTGATGGGGCGTCTAGCGGACCTTACAATGAGCAGTTCTTC
j_call: TRBJ2-1
v_call: TRBV29-1
clone_size: many
d_call: TRBD2

cdr3_aa: CASSPGTTYEQYF
cdr3_nt: TGTGCCAGCAGCCCCGGGACTACCTACGAGCAGTACTTC
j_call: TRBJ2-7
v_call: TRBV12-3/TRBV12-4
clone_size: many
d_call: TRBD2